The rows below give T cell receptor beta chains drawn from one sample of a study of blood T cell repertoires in COVID-19. Data came from immunoSEQ multiplex PCR; TCRdb stores just in-frame clones and leaves some out. The sample yields hundreds of thousands of clones, roughly 87% seen once. The specimen sequenced was PBMCs or T cells enriched from blood (not recorded which). These receptors originate from a woman in her 30s who had recovered from COVID-19. Each CDR3 is given with its conserved first and last residue. The D gene is left open where the match is weak. Only some rows state a clone size, as once, few, many or a class for expanded clones.

j_call | d_call | clone_size | v_call | cdr3_nt | cdr3_aa
TRBJ2-1 | - | - | TRBV19 | TGTGCCAGTAGTATAGATCTAAATGAGCAGTTCTTC | CASSIDLNEQFF
TRBJ2-5 | TRBD1 | - | TRBV9 | TGTGCCAGCAGCGTAGAAGGGACAGGGGTGCGGACCCAGTACTTC | CASSVEGTGVRTQYF
TRBJ2-7 | - | - | TRBV28 | TGTGCCAGCAGTTTACGGGAGCTCGGTGGGGAGCAGTACTTC | CASSLRELGGEQYF
TRBJ1-2 | TRBD1 | - | TRBV28 | TGTGCCAGCAGTTCGCTCGACAGGGGGCACTATGGCTACACCTTC | CASSSLDRGHYGYTF
TRBJ1-1 | TRBD1 | - | TRBV5-1 | TGCGCCAGCAGTGGACAGGCGAACACTGAAGCTTTCTTT | CASSGQANTEAFF
TRBJ1-2 | - | - | TRBV28 | TGTGCCAGCAGTTTATATCTGGGGGCCGATGGCTACACCTTC | CASSLYLGADGYTF
TRBJ2-1 | TRBD2 | - | TRBV5-1 | TGCGCCAGCAGCTTAGGTAGCGGGAGGGTCTACAATGAGCAGTTCTTC | CASSLGSGRVYNEQFF
TRBJ1-1 | - | - | TRBV5-1 | TGCGCCAGCAGCGACCGCACAGGGAATACTGAAGCTTTCTTT | CASSDRTGNTEAFF
TRBJ1-1 | TRBD1 | - | TRBV3-1/TRBV3-2 | TGTGCCAGCAGCCAGACAGGGGACGCTGAAGCTTTCTTT | CASSQTGDAEAFF
TRBJ2-7 | TRBD1 | - | TRBV6-5 | TGTGCCAGCAGTTATCAAAACAGGGGTTTTGAGCAGTACTTC | CASSYQNRGFEQYF
TRBJ2-3 | TRBD2 | once | TRBV14 | TGTGCCAGCAGCCTAATCGGACTAGCGGGAGATACGCAGTATTTT | CASSLIGLAGDTQYF
TRBJ2-7 | TRBD2 | - | TRBV2 | TGTGCCAGCCGATGGGGACTAGCCTACGAGCAGTACTTC | CASRWGLAYEQYF
TRBJ2-5 | TRBD1 | - | TRBV19 | TGTGCCAGTAGTACCTGGACAGGGCGAGGGGAGACCCAGTACTTC | CASSTWTGRGETQYF
TRBJ2-7 | TRBD1 | - | TRBV5-1 | TGCGCCAGCAGCTTGTCAGGGGGCGGGAACGAGCAGTACTTC | CASSLSGGGNEQYF
TRBJ2-5 | TRBD2 | - | TRBV29-1 | TGCAGCGCCTTCCATGGTAGCGGGGGGGCCTGGGAGACCCAGTACTTC | CSAFHGSGGAWETQYF